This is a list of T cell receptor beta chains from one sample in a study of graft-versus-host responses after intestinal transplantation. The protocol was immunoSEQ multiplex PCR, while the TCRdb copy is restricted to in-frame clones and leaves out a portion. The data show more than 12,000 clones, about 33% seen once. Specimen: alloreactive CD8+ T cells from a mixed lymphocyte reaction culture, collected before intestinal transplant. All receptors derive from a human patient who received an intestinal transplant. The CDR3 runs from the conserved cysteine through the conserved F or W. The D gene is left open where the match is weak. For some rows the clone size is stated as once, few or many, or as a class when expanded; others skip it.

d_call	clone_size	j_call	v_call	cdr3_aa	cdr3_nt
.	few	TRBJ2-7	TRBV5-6	CASSLGGAAYEQYF	TGTGCCAGCAGCTTGGGGGGCGCAGCCTACGAGCAGTACTTC
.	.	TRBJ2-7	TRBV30	CAWSVGAGNYEQYF	TGTGCCTGGAGTGTAGGTGCAGGGAACTACGAGCAGTACTTC
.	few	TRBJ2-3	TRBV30	CAGGWGTDTQYF	TGTGCCGGGGGCTGGGGCACAGATACGCAGTATTTT
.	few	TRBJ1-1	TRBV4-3	CASSLTRDMNTEAFF	TGCGCCAGCAGCCTTACCAGGGACATGAACACTGAAGCTTTCTTT
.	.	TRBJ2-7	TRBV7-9	CASSLSTESYEQYF	TGTGCCAGCAGCTTATCGACGGAGAGCTACGAGCAGTACTTC
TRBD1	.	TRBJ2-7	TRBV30	CAWTLTGGMEEQYF	TGTGCCTGGACCCTGACAGGGGGCATGGAAGAGCAGTACTTC
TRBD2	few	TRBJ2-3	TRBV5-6	CASSVLVSGGADTQYF	TGTGCCAGCAGCGTCCTCGTTAGCGGGGGGGCAGATACGCAGTATTTT
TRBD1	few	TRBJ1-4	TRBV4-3	CASSPGDRGLLDEKLFF	TGCGCCAGCAGCCCAGGAGACAGGGGGCTTCTTGATGAAAAACTGTTTTTT
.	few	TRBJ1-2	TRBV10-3	CAISESGRVAANYGYTF	TGTGCCATCAGTGAGTCCGGCAGGGTAGCCGCTAACTATGGCTACACCTTC
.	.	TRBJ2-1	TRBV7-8	CASSPGYPYNEQFF	TGTGCCAGCAGCCCGGGTTACCCCTACAATGAGCAGTTCTTC
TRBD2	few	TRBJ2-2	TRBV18	CASSPWTSGANTGELFF	TGTGCCAGCTCACCTTGGACTAGCGGGGCTAACACCGGGGAGCTGTTTTTT
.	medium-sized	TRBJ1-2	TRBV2	CASSEGSGTNYGYTF	TGTGCCAGCAGTGAAGGATCCGGTACGAACTATGGCTACACCTTC
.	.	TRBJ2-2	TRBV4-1	CASSQVSDRGPTGELFF	TGCGCCAGCAGCCAAGTCTCGGACAGAGGACCCACCGGGGAGCTGTTTTTT
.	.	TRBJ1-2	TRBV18	CASSPVRENGYTF	TGTGCCAGCTCACCCGTCCGGGAAAATGGCTACACCTTC
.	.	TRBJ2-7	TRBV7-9	CASSPTTGSSYEQYF	TGTGCCAGCAGTCCAACTACAGGGAGTTCCTACGAGCAGTACTTC
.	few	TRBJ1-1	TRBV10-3	CAISEAGVAEAFF	TGTGCCATCAGTGAGGCAGGGGTCGCTGAAGCTTTCTTT
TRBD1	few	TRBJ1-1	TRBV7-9	CASSVTGSDTEAFF	TGTGCCAGCAGCGTGACAGGGTCGGACACTGAAGCTTTCTTT
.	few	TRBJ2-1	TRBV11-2	CASSPRQSSSYNEQFF	TGTGCCAGCAGCCCCCGACAGTCCTCTTCCTACAATGAGCAGTTCTTC
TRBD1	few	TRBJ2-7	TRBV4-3	CASSLGQGVEYEQYF	TGCGCCAGCAGTCTCGGACAGGGGGTCGAATACGAGCAGTACTTC
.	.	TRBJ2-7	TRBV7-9	CASSTDKSYEQYF	TGTGCCAGCAGCACGGACAAGTCCTACGAGCAGTACTTC
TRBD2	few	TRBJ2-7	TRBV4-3	CASSQDLGGGYEQYF	TGCGCCAGCAGCCAAGATCTGGGGGGGGGCTACGAGCAGTACTTC
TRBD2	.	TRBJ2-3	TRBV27	CASSHYSGAPDTQYF	TGTGCCAGCAGTCACTATAGCGGGGCCCCAGATACGCAGTATTTT
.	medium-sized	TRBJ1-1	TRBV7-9	CASTADGRENLFPEAFF	TGTGCCAGCACCGCAGATGGCAGGGAAAACCTCTTCCCTGAAGCTTTCTTT
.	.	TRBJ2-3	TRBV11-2	CASINHHSNTQYF	TGTGCCAGCATCAATCATCACTCGAATACGCAGTATTTT
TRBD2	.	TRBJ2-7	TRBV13	CASSSGLAGGGSYEQYF	TGTGCCAGCAGCTCGGGACTAGCGGGGGGGGGCTCCTACGAGCAGTACTTC
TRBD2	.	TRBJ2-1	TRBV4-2	CASSQDQWLAGGSSYNEQFF	TGTGCCAGCAGCCAAGATCAATGGCTAGCGGGGGGGAGCTCCTACAATGAGCAGTTCTTC